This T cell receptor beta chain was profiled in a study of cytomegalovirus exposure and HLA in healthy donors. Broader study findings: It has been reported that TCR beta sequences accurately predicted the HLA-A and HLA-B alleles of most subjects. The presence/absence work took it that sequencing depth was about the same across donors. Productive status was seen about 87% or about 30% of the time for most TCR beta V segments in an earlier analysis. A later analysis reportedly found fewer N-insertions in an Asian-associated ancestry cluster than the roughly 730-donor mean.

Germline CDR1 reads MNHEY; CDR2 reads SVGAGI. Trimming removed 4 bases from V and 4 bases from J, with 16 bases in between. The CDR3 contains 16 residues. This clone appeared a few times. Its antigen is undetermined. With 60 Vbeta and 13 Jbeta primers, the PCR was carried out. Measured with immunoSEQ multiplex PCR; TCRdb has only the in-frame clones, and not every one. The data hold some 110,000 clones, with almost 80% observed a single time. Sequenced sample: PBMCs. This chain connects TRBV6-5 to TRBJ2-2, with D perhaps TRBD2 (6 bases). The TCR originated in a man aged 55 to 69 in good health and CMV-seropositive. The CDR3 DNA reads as TGTGCCAGCAGTTCCCGGACGGGGGTAACCACCGGGGAGCTGTTTTTT. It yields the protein CASSSRTGVTTGELFF.